This T cell receptor (beta chain) derives from a study of cytomegalovirus exposure and HLA in healthy donors. The CDR3 length is 13 residues. Per the germline V gene, CDR1 is MGHRA and CDR2 is YSYEKL. Trimming left V 5 bases short and J 12 bases short, with 17 bases between. The PCR had 60 Vbeta and 13 Jbeta primers. Measured with immunoSEQ multiplex PCR; TCRdb has only the in-frame clones, and not every one. This repertoire includes 50,000 to 70,000 clones. Sequenced: PBMCs. V usage is TRBV4-1 and J usage is TRBJ2-1, with TRBD2 as a possible D gene (5 bases). The sequence derives from a male donor in good health and CMV-seronegative. The CDR3 DNA reads as TGCGCCAGCAGCGGAGGACTGGAGGAAGGGCAGTTCTTC. This codes for CASSGGLEEGQFF.